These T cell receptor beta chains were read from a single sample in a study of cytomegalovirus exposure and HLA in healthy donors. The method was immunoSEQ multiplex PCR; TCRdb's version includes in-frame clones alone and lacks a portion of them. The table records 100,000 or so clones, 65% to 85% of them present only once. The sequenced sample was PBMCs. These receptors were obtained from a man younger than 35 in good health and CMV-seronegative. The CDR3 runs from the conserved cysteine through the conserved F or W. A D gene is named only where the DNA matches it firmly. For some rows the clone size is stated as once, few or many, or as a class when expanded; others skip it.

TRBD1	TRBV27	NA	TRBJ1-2	TGTGCCAGCAGTTTTGAATCAGGGGGAGGCTACACCTTC	CASSFESGGGYTF
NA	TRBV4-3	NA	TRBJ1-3	TGCGCCAGCAGCCAAGACGCTCAGGAAACCGGAAACACCATATATTTT	CASSQDAQETGNTIYF
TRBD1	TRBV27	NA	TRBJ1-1	TGTGCCAGCAGGACGTATACAGGGGTGAACACTGAAGCTTTCTTT	CASRTYTGVNTEAFF
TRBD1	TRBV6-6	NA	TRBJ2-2	TGTGCCAGCAGAGATCTGACAGGGATTTCCGGGGAGCTGTTTTTT	CASRDLTGISGELFF
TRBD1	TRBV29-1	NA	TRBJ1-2	TGCAGCGTTGAGGGACAGGGAGTCTCGACAAGGTACTATGGCTACACCTTC	CSVEGQGVSTRYYGYTF
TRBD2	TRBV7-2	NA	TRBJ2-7	TGTGCCAGCAGCCTTCCAGCGGGAGGACGGTACGAGCAGTACTTC	CASSLPAGGRYEQYF
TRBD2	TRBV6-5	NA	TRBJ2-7	TGTGCCACCCTGGGTAGCGGGAGGTCCTCCTACGAGCAGTACTTC	CATLGSGRSSYEQYF
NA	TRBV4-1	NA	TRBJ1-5	TGCGCCAGCAGCCAAGATCCAGGGCCTAATCAGCCCCAGCATTTT	CASSQDPGPNQPQHF
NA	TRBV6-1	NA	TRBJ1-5	TGTGCCAGCAGGCTAGGTGCCTATAGCAATCAGCCCCAGCATTTT	CASRLGAYSNQPQHF
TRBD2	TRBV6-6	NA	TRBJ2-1	TGTGCCAGCAGGCCACCGGGAGGGGACTACAATGAGCAGTTCTTC	CASRPPGGDYNEQFF
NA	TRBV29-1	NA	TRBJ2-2	TGCAGCGTTGAAGAATGGGGGCTGGGCACCGGGGAGCTGTTTTTT	CSVEEWGLGTGELFF
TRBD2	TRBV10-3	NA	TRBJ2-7	TGTGCCATCAGCCCCGGGGGGGCTCTAGACGAGCAGTACTTC	CAISPGGALDEQYF
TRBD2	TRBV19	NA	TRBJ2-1	TGTGCCACCGGACTAGCGGGGGTGAGCTCCTACAATGAGCAGTTCTTC	CATGLAGVSSYNEQFF
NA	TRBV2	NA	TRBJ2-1	TGTGCCAGCAGTAAAAACAGGGTCGACAATGAGCAGTTCTTC	CASSKNRVDNEQFF
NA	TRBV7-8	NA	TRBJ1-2	TGTGCCAGCAGCTTAGCGAGGGATGGCTACACCTTC	CASSLARDGYTF
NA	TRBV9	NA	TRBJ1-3	TGTGCCAGCAGCGTAGATCGGGGTAACACCATATATTTT	CASSVDRGNTIYF
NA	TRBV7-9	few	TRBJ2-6	TGTGCCAGCAGCCCGCATGGCAGGGGGGCCAACGTCCTGACTTTC	CASSPHGRGANVLTF
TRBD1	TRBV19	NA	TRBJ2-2	TGTGCCAGTACCAAATGGACAGGGATTAACACCGGGGAGCTGTTTTTT	CASTKWTGINTGELFF
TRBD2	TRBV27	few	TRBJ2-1	TGTGCCAGCAGCCGAGGCGGGAGTTCGGTCTACAATGAGCAGTTCTTC	CASSRGGSSVYNEQFF
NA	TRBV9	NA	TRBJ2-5	TGTGCCAGCAGCGTCGAAGAGGGAGAGACCCAGTACTTC	CASSVEEGETQYF
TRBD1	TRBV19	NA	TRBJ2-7	TGTGCCAGTAGACAACCGGGACAGTACGAGCAGTACTTC	CASRQPGQYEQYF
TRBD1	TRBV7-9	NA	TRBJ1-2	TGTGCCAGCAGCTTACCTGCAGACTGGACAGGGAGCTATGGCTACACCTTC	CASSLPADWTGSYGYTF
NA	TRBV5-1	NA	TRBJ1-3	TGCGCCAGCAGCTTAGCAGGGGTCCCCTCTGGAAACACCATATATTTT	CASSLAGVPSGNTIYF
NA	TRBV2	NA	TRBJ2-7	TGTGCCAGCAGGGGAGATCCGGGAACCCACGAGCAGTACTTC	CASRGDPGTHEQYF
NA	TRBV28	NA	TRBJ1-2	TGTGCCAGCAGTTTATCGTCGGCGGTCTATGGCTACACCTTC	CASSLSSAVYGYTF
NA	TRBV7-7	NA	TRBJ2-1	TGTGCTAGCAGCGCCGGAGGTAATGAGCAGTTCTTC	CASSAGGNEQFF
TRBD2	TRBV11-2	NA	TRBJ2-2	TGTGCCAGCAGCTCTACTAGCGGGGCGAACACCGGGGAGCTGTTTTTT	CASSSTSGANTGELFF
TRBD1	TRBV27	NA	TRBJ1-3	TGTGCCTCGGCGGGACAGGGAGAGCGAAACACCATATATTTT	CASAGQGERNTIYF
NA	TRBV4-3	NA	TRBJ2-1	TGCGCCAGCAGCCATACGGGAATCGGCTACAATGAGCAGTTCTTC	CASSHTGIGYNEQFF
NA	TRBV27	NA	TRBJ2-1	TGTGCCAGCAGTTCGAAGGCGGGCTTAGCCGGTGAGCAGTTCTTC	CASSSKAGLAGEQFF
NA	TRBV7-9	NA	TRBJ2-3	TGTGCCAGCAGCCCGGGACTCCTTCTCACAGATACGCAGTATTTT	CASSPGLLLTDTQYF
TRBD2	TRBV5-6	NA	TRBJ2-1	TGTGCCAGCAGCTCCAGACTAGCGGGAGTAGGTGAGCAGTTCTTC	CASSSRLAGVGEQFF
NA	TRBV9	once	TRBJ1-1	TGTGCCAGCAGCTCCGGGGGGGACACTGAAGCTTTCTTT	CASSSGGDTEAFF
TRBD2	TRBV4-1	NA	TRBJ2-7	TGCGCCAGCAGCCAAGGACTAGCGGGAACGTCTGCCTCCTACGAGCAGTACTTC	CASSQGLAGTSASYEQYF
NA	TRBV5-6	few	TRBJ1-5	TGTGCCAGCAGCTTGTTGGGGGGAGATAAGCCCCAGCATTTT	CASSLLGGDKPQHF
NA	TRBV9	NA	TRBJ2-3	TGTGCCAGCAGCGTAGCCTCTAGCTCTGGTGGTCGGACAGATACGCAGTATTTT	CASSVASSSGGRTDTQYF
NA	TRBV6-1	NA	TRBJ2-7	TGTGCCAGCACTATATCGGGGGTAGGGTACGAGCAGTACTTC	CASTISGVGYEQYF
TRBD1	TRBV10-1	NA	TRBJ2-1	TGCGCCAGCAGTACCGGGACAGGGAGTGAGCAGTTCTTC	CASSTGTGSEQFF
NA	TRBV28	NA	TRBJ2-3	TGTGCCAGCAGGACCAGGGTTATGAGTACAGATACGCAGTATTTT	CASRTRVMSTDTQYF
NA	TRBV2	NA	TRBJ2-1	TGTGCCAGCAGACTCAGGGGTCCCTCCTACAATGAGCAGTTCTTC	CASRLRGPSYNEQFF
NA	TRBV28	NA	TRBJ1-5	TGTGCCAGCAGTTTACGGGACTGGGGTTCCCAATATAGCAATCAGCCCCAGCATTTT	CASSLRDWGSQYSNQPQHF
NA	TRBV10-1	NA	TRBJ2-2	TGCGCCAGCATGGGGGCCGCCACCGGGGAGCTGTTTTTT	CASMGAATGELFF
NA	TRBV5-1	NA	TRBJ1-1	TGCGCCAGCAGCTTGGGTGGGGCGGACACTGAAGCTTTCTTT	CASSLGGADTEAFF
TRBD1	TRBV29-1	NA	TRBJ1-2	TGCAGCGTTGGCGCGCAGGGGGCGTTCTATGGCTACACCTTC	CSVGAQGAFYGYTF
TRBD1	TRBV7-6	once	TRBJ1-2	TGTGCCAGCAGCCGAGGTGGGCGGACAGGGGTTGGAGGCTACACCTTC	CASSRGGRTGVGGYTF
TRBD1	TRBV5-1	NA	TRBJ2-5	TGCGCCAGCAGCAGGTCCGGGACAGCCCTTCAAGAGACCCAGTACTTC	CASSRSGTALQETQYF
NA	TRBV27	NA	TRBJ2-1	TGTGCCAGCAGTTTGGCAGGATCCTACAATGAGCAGTTCTTC	CASSLAGSYNEQFF
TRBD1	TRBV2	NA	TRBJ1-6	TGTGCCAGCATTCGGGACAGGGCTGATTCACCCCTCCACTTT	CASIRDRADSPLHF
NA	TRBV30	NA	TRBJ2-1	TGTGCCTGGAGTCCCAGGATGAATGAGCAGTTCTTC	CAWSPRMNEQFF
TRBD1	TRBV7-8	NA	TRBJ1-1	TGTGCCAGCAGCTCACCACGGGACAGTTTGAACACTGAAGCTTTCTTT	CASSSPRDSLNTEAFF
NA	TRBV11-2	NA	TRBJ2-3	TGTGCCAGCAGCTTGGCAGGGGAGCGGCGGGCCCGCACAGATACGCAGTATTTT	CASSLAGERRARTDTQYF
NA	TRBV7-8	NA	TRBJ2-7	TGTGCCAGCAGCGATCAATCGCTAGAGCCCTACGAGCAGTACTTC	CASSDQSLEPYEQYF
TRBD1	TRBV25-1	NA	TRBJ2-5	TGTGCCAGCAGAGGGACAGGGGAAGAGACCCAGTACTTC	CASRGTGEETQYF
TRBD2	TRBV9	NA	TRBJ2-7	TGTGCCAGCAGCCCTCAGGGTGGCGGCGGGAGGGCCTACGAGCAGTACTTC	CASSPQGGGGRAYEQYF
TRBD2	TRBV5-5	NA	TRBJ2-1	TGTGCCAGCAGCTACCATAGCGGGAGGGCCTTGAATGAGCAGTTCTTC	CASSYHSGRALNEQFF
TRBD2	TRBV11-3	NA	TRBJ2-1	TGTGCCAGCAGCCCCGTGGGGAGGGATGAGCAGTTCTTC	CASSPVGRDEQFF
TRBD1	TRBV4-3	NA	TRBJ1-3	TGCGCCAGCAGCCAGGTGGACAGGGGCTCTGGAAACACCATATATTTT	CASSQVDRGSGNTIYF